The 14 T cell receptor beta chains reported below all come from one sample, sequenced in a study of blood T cell repertoires in COVID-19 (dated by TCRdb to about 2020). Library prep was done by the immunoSEQ multiplex PCR assay. The table was pulled from immuneACCESS by TCRdb, which kept in-frame rearrangements only. Such tables lose some clones; where checked, under half of the loss comes from unresolved V genes, and the rest has no known cause. The sample table holds around 70,000 clones, of which about nine tenths were seen once. Clones ranked in the top ten supply over 25% of the sample. Sequencing used peripheral blood. These receptors were obtained from a woman aged 80 or over with active or convalescent COVID-19.

J is TRBJ2-5 and V is TRBV7-2; no firm D call. The germline V and J ends were trimmed by 3 bases and 2 bases, with 7 bases remaining between them. The germline gives CDR1 SGHTA, CDR2 FQGNSA. This CDR3 contains 13 residues. CDR3: CASSFSLQETQYF. The CDR3 nucleotides read TGTGCCAGCAGCTTTTCCCTTCAAGAGACCCAGTACTTC.

The chain couples TRBV7-2 to TRBJ2-1; TRBD1 might be the D (5 bases). CDR3 length: 16 amino acids. V shed 5 bases and J shed 1 base, with 15 bases lying between them. Germline CDR1 and CDR2: SGHTA and FQGNSA. Here the CDR3 DNA reads TGTGCCAGCAGCCCGACCCGGACAAGGTCCTACAATGAGCAGTTCTTC. Translating gives CASSPTRTRSYNEQFF. Filled out from reference TRBV7-2 and TRBJ2-1, the complete variable domain reads GAGVSQSPSNKVTEKGKDVELRCDPISGHTALYWYRQSLGQGLEFLIYFQGNSAPDKSGLPSDRFSAERTGGSVSTLTIQRTQQEDSAVYLCASSPTRTRSYNEQFFGPGTRLTVL.

V is TRBV7-2 and J is TRBJ1-3, with unresolved D. CDR1 is SGHTA, CDR2 FQGNSA, per germline. The length of the CDR3 is 15 residues. Trimming pared 3 bases from V and 0 bases from J, leaving 9 bases between. DNA for the CDR3: TGTGCCAGCAGCTTCCCGACGGGCTCTGGAAACACCATATATTTT. Encoded protein: CASSFPTGSGNTIYF.

This clone was seen a single time. The V gene is TRBV4-3, the J gene TRBJ1-6; 7 positions agree with TRBD1. V shed 4 bases, J shed 7 bases, and the junction held 10 bases outside the gene matches. Per the germline V gene, CDR1 is LGHNA and CDR2 is YSLEER. CDR3 length: 16 residues. CDR3 in amino acids: CASSPDTTGNNSPLHF. For the CDR3, the DNA is TGCGCCAGCAGCCCGGACACGACAGGGAACAATTCACCCCTCCACTTT.

The chain combines TRBV5-4 with TRBJ2-3; 9 positions agree with TRBD2. CDR1 is SGHNT, CDR2 YYREEE, per germline (reference sequence). This CDR3 contains 17 residues. Germline trimming cut 4 bases from V and 2 bases from J; bases unmatched to any gene: 11. DNA for the CDR3: TGTGCCAGCAGCCCTAGAGGCGGGGGGGCCGTCACAGATACGCAGTATTTT. As protein: CASSPRGGGAVTDTQYF.

The chain is built from TRBV9 and TRBJ2-5, with 8 positions matching TRBD1. The germline V gene encodes CDR1 SGDLS and CDR2 YYNGEE. CDR3 size: 14 residues. V shed 3 bases and J 5 bases; nucleotides not matched to a gene: 6. The CDR3, as DNA: TGTGCCAGCAGCGGGGGACAGGAGGGCGAGACCCAGTACTTC. Translated, it gives CASSGGQEGETQYF.

J is TRBJ1-5 and V is TRBV19; 9 bases map to TRBD1. J was trimmed by 12 bases and V by 5 bases; bases with no gene match: 8. This CDR3 is built from 13 residues. Germline V CDR1 and CDR2: LNHDA, SQIVND (reference sequence). The CDR3 region has the DNA TGTGCCAGTAGTGCTCAGACAGGGGGGATCCAGCATTTT. Residues: CASSAQTGGIQHF.

The genes are TRBV28 and TRBJ1-6; possible D gene TRBD1, 5 bases. V lost 7 bases and J lost 9, with 19 bases in between. The CDR3 length is 15 residues. CDR1 is MDHEN, CDR2 SYDVKM, per germline. The CDR3 DNA is TGTGCCAGCATCTTAAACGGTGGGGCAGGTTCACCCCTCCACTTT. This codes for CASILNGGAGSPLHF.

The gene calls are TRBV2 and TRBJ2-4; TRBD2 aligns across 10 bases. This CDR3 spans 13 amino acids. Germline CDR1 and CDR2: SNHLY and FYNNEI. With 5 bases clipped from V and 7 bases from J, the junction kept 2 bases outside the gene matches. This chain's CDR3 is CASSSGGANIQYF. CDR3 in DNA: TGTGCCAGCAGTAGCGGGGGGGCTAACATTCAGTACTTC.

The rearrangement joins TRBV7-2 to TRBJ2-1; D may be TRBD1 (6 bases). Germline values: CDR1 SGHTA, CDR2 FQGNSA. The CDR3 has 17 amino acids. Trimming removed 3 bases from V and 0 bases from J, with 15 bases in between. CDR3 sequence: CASSLSLTGSSYNEQFF. CDR3 nucleotides: TGTGCCAGCAGCTTGTCCCTTACAGGGAGCTCCTACAATGAGCAGTTCTTC.

This clone was recorded once. This rearrangement joins TRBV28 to TRBJ1-5, with 12 bases aligning to TRBD1. The CDR3 contains 16 residues. Germline V gene data show CDR1 as MDHEN and CDR2 as SYDVKM. V gave up 5 bases and J gave up 6 bases; unmatched junction bases: 8. The CDR3 DNA reads TGTGCCAGCAGTCCCCGGGACAGGGGGCGAGGTCAGCCCCAGCATTTT. It encodes CASSPRDRGRGQPQHF.

The gene calls are TRBV9 and TRBJ2-5; 8 nucleotides align to TRBD2. Trimming cost V 2 bases and J 3 bases; bases outside gene matches: 3. Germline V gene sequence: CDR1 SGDLS, CDR2 YYNGEE. There are 14 residues in the CDR3. The CDR3, as DNA: TGTGCCAGCAGCGTGGGGACTAGAGAAGAGACCCAGTACTTC. Its protein product is CASSVGTREETQYF.

The rearrangement links TRBV7-2 to TRBJ1-5, with D tentatively TRBD1 (5 bases). Germline V gene data show CDR1 as SGHTA and CDR2 as FQGNSA. The CDR3 has 15 amino acids. Trimming removed 5 bases at V and 2 bases at J, with 13 bases between. The CDR3 region has the DNA TGTGCCAGCAGCGTTACAGGTGACGGCAATCAGCCCCAGCATTTT. Amino acids: CASSVTGDGNQPQHF. Together with reference TRBV7-2 and TRBJ1-5, the CDR3 gives the full variable domain: GAGVSQSPSNKVTEKGKDVELRCDPISGHTALYWYRQSLGQGLEFLIYFQGNSAPDKSGLPSDRFSAERTGGSVSTLTIQRTQQEDSAVYLCASSVTGDGNQPQHFGDGTRLSIL.

This chain connects TRBV7-2 to TRBJ1-6, with 7 positions matching TRBD1. With V trimmed by 2 bases and J by 7 bases, 5 bases remained unmatched. The CDR3 loop spans 15 amino acids. Germline values: CDR1 SGHTA, CDR2 FQGNSA. The CDR3 here is CASSLRQGENSPLHF. For the CDR3, the DNA is TGTGCCAGCAGCTTACGACAGGGAGAGAATTCACCCCTCCACTTT.